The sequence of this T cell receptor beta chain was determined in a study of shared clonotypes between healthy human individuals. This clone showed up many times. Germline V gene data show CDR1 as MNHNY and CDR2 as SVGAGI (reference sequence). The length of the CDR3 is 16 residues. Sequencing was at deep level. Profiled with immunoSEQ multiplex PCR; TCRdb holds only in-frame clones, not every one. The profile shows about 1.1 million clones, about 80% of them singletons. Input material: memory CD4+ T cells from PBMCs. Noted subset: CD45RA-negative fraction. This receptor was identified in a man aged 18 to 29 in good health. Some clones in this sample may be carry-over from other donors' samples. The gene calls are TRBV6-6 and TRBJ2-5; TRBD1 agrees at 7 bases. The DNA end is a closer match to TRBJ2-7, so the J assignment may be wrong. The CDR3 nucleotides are TGTGCCAGCAGTTACCCGGAGCGGACAGGAAGCTACGAGCAGTACTTC. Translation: CASSYPERTGSYEQYF.